What follows describes a single T cell receptor (beta chain). The data were taken from a study of control samples from healthy donors and cancer patients. Sequencing used immunoSEQ multiplex PCR; TCRdb keeps in-frame clones, though not all of them. The table lists 100,000 to 150,000 clones, around nine tenths of them singletons. The CDR3 covers 14 residues. Germline CDR1 ENHRY, CDR2 SYGVKD. V trimming: 2 bases; J trimming: 9 bases; junction bases outside the gene matches: 3. The chain employs TRBV10-3 and TRBJ1-6; 8 bases fit TRBD1. The TCR comes from a man between 35 and 55 years old in good health. The sample consisted of blood. CDR3 sequence: CAISEGQGGSPLHF. The CDR3 DNA reads as TGTGCCATCAGTGAGGGACAGGGAGGTTCACCCCTCCACTTT.